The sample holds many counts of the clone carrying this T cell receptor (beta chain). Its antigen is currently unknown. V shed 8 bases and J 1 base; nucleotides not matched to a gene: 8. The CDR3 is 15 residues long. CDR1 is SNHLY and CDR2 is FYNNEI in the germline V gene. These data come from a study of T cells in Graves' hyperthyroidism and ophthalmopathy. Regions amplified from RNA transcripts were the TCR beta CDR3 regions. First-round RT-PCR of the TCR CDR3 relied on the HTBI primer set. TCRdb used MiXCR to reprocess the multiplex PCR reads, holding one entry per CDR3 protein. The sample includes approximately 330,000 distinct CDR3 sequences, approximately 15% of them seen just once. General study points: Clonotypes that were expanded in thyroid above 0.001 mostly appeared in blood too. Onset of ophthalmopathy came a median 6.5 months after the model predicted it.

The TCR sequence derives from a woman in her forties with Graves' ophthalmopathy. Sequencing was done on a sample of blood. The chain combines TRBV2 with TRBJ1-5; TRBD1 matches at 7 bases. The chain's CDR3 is CASGRQGGSNQPQHF. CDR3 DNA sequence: TGTGCCAGCGGTCGACAGGGAGGGAGCAATCAGCCCCAGCATTTT. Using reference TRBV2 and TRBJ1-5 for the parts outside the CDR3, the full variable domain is EPEVTQTPSHQVTQMGQEVILRCVPISNHLYFYWYRQILGQKVEFLVSFYNNEISEKSEIFDDQFSVERPDGSNFTLKIRSTKLEDSAMYFCASGRQGGSNQPQHFGDGTRLSIL.